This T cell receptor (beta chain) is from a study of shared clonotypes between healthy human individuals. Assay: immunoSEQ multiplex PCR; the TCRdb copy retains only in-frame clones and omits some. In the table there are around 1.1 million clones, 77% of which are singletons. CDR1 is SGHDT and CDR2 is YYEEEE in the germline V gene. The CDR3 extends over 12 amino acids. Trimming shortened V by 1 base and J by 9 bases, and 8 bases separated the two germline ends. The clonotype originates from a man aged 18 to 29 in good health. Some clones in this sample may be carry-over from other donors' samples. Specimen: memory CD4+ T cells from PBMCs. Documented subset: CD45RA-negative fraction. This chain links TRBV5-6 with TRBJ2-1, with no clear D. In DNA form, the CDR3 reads TGTGCCAGCAGCTTGTGGGATACTGAGCAGTTCTTC. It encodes CASSLWDTEQFF.